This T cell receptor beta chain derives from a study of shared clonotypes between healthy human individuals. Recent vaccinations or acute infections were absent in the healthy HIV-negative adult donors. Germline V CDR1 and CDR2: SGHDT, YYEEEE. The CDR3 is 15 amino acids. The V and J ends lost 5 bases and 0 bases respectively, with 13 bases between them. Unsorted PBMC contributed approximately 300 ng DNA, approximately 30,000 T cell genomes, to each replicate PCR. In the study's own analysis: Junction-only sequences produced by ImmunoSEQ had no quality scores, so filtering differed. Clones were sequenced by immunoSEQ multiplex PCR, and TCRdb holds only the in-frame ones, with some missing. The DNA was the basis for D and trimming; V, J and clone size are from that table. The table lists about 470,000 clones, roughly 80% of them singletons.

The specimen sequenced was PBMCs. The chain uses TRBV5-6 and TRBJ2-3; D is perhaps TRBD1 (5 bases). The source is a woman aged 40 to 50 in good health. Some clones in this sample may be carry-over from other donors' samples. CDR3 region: CASSRKTASTDTQYF. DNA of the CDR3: TGTGCCAGCAGTCGAAAGACAGCGAGCACAGATACGCAGTATTTT.